This T cell receptor beta chain stems from a study of T cell responses to AZD1222 COVID-19 vaccine. Points from the study as a whole: A mostly white British donor set with more females was recruited, and clonal diversity was possibly underestimated. Of spike-specific TCRs, nearly half reportedly target regions left unmutated in variants. Baseline antibody screening turned up just six or seven seropositive AZD1222 recipients.

Both about-4-week and about-12-week second-dose recipients were combined. The CDR3 spans 18 residues. Germline CDR1 and CDR2: LGHDT and YNNKEL (reference sequence). The V segment lost 4 bases and the J segment 4 bases; nucleotides outside the gene matches: 16. TCRdb's table, derived via immunoSEQ multiplex PCR, lists solely in-frame clones and lacks some. The table has approximately 77,000 clones, about 92% seen once. For this clone: Its specificity is not known.

The gene calls are TRBV3-1 (or the pseudogene TRBV3-2) and TRBJ1-3; 7 bases are a match to TRBD1. This sample comprised peripheral blood, obtained 28 days after the second AZD1222 dose. This receptor was identified in an adult who received the AZD1222 COVID-19 vaccine. The CDR3 coding sequence is TGTGCCAGCAGCCCACAGTCATTCAACAGGGGCGACGGAAACACCATATATTTT. Translated: CASSPQSFNRGDGNTIYF.